Below are 2 T cell receptor beta chains sequenced from a single sample in a study of blood T cell repertoires in COVID-19. Produced via immunoSEQ multiplex PCR; TCRdb's table is partial and in-frame only. The data show about 54,000 clones, with 90% to 95% seen just once and 3.9% held by the top ten. The specimen sequenced was peripheral blood. Receptors were obtained from a middle-aged man with acute or convalescent COVID-19.

The chain carries TRBV7-2 and TRBJ2-7; 7 bases match TRBD1. CDR1 SGHTA and CDR2 FQGNSA come from the germline V gene. V lost 2 bases, J lost 5 bases, and 9 bases stayed unmatched. There are 15 residues in the CDR3. CDR3 bases: TGTGCCAGCAGCTTAAGGGACAGTGCCATCAACGAGCAGTACTTC. It specifies CASSLRDSAINEQYF.

The chain carries TRBV29-1 and TRBJ2-2, with D uncertain. Germline assignment: CDR1 SQVTM and CDR2 ANQGSEA. The CDR3 length is 13 residues. The germline V and J ends were trimmed by 1 base and 4 bases, with 7 bases remaining between them. CDR3 amino acids: CSVEGQSTGELFF. In DNA form, the CDR3 reads TGCAGCGTTGAAGGGCAGTCCACCGGGGAGCTGTTTTTT.